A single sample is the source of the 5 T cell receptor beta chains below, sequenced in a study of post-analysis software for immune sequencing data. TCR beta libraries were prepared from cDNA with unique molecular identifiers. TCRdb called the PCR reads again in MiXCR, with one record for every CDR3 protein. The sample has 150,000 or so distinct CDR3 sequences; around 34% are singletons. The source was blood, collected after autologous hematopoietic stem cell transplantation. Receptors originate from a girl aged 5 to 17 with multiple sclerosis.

CDR3 in amino acids: CSVGTAGGEYEKLFF. CDR3 nucleotides: TGCAGCGTTGGAACGGCGGGGGGCGAGTATGAAAAACTGTTTTTT. V and J are TRBV29-1 and TRBJ1-4; D perhaps matches TRBD1 (6 bases). There are 15 residues in the CDR3. Germline assignment: CDR1 SQVTM and CDR2 ANQGSEA. The ends were cut back, 4 bases at V and 6 bases at J, with 18 bases in the middle.

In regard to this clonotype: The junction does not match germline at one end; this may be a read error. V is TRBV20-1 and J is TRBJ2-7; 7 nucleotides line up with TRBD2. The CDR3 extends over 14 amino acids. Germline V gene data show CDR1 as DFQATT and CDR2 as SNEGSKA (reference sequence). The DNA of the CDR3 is TGCGGTGCTCTCCTGGGGGACTATTCCTACGAGCAGTACTTC. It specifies CGALLGDYSYEQYF.

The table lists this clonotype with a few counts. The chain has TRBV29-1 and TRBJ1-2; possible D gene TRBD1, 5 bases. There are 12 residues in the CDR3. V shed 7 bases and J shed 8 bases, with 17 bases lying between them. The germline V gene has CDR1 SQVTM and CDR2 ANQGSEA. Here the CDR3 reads CSALSRDPGYTF. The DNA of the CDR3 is TGCAGCGCCCTATCCAGGGATCCCGGCTACACCTTC.

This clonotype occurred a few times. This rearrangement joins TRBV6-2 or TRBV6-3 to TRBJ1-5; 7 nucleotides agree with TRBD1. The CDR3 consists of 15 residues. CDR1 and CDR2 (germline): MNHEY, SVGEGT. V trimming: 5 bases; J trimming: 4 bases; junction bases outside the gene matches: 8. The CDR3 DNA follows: TGTGCCAGCAGTCGACAGGGAGTCTGGAATCAGCCCCAGCATTTT. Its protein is CASSRQGVWNQPQHF.

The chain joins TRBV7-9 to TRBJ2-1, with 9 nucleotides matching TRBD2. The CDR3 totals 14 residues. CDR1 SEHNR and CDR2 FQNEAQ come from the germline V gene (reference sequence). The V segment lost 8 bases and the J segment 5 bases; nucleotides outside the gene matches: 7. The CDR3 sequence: CASPRLAENNEQFF. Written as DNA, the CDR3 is TGTGCCAGCCCAAGACTAGCGGAAAACAATGAGCAGTTCTTC. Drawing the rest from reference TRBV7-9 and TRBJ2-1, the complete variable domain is DTGVSQNPRHKITKRGQNVTFRCDPISEHNRLYWYRQTLGQGPEFLTYFQNEAQLEKSRLLSDRFSAERPKGSFSTLEIQRTEQGDSAMYLCASPRLAENNEQFFGPGTRLTVL.